This TCR beta chain was identified in a study of high-grade serous ovarian cancer treatment subgroups. Overall study results and limits: Spatial context was lost because tumors were sequenced in bulk. Same-patient tumor repertoires overlapped at about 0.11 to 0.8; different patients barely overlapped.

Notes on this clone: Its specificity is not known.

Tumor samples were taken before definitive surgery or chemotherapy. The assay was immunoSEQ multiplex PCR, and TCRdb's table has in-frame clones only and misses some. The data contain about 8,500 clones, roughly 76% of them seen just once; the ten biggest clones take up 5% to 7%. V was shortened by 7 bases and J by 1 base, with 10 bases between the two germline ends. This CDR3 spans 12 amino acids. Germline-derived CDR1 and CDR2 are SQVTM and ANQGSEA. Sequenced: tumor tissue. This chain links TRBV29-1 with TRBJ1-2; D is ambiguous. This clonotype was obtained from a human donor with high-grade serous ovarian cancer. In nucleotides, the CDR3 is TGCAGCGCCCGCGCTGATAACTATGGCTACACCTTC. This gives the protein CSARADNYGYTF.